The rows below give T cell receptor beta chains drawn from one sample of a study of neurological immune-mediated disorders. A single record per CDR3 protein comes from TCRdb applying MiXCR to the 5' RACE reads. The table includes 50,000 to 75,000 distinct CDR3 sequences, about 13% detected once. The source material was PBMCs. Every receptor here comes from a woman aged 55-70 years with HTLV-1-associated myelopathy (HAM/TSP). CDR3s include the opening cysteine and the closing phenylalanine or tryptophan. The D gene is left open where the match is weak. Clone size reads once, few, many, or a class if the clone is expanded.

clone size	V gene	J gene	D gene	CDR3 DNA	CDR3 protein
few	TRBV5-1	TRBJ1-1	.	TGCGCCAGCAGTCTTAATTGGGGTTCAGGGTCAGAGAGCACTGAAGCTTTCTTT	CASSLNWGSGSESTEAFF
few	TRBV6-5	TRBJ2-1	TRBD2	TGTGCCAGCAAAATCATTGGGGCGGGAGAGGGGAATGAGCAGTTCTTC	CASKIIGAGEGNEQFF
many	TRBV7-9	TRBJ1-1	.	TGTGCCAGCAGCCAACAGGGCTTGAACACTGAAGCTTTCTTT	CASSQQGLNTEAFF
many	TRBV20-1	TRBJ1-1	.	TGCAGTGCTAGAGATGTTGAGAACACTGAAGCTTTCTTT	CSARDVENTEAFF
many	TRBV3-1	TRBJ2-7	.	TGTGCCAGCAGCCAGCTCTCCTACGAGCAGTACTTC	CASSQLSYEQYF
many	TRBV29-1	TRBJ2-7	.	TGCAGCGCAAGGGATGGGGGCGAACCCTCCTACGAGCAGTACTTC	CSARDGGEPSYEQYF
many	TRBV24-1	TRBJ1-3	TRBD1	TGTGCCACCAGTGATGGGGACAGGACTGGAAACACCATATATTTT	CATSDGDRTGNTIYF
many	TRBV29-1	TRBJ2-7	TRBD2	TGCAGCGCCCGACTAGCGGGAGTGTCCTACGAGCAGTACTTC	CSARLAGVSYEQYF
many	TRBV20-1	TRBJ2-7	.	TGCAGTGCTAGAGATTCGCGTACTACATACGAGCAGTACTTC	CSARDSRTTYEQYF
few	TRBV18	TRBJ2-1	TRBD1	TGTGCCAGCTCACCCGACAGGGGCGCCGCTTTCTACAATGAGCAGTTCTTC	CASSPDRGAAFYNEQFF
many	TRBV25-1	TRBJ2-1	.	TGTGCCAGCAGTAACACTGGGGGGAATGAGCAGTTCTTC	CASSNTGGNEQFF
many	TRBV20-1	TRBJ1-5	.	TGCAGTGCTAGTCGGGGGGCTGGAAGCAATCAGCCCCAGCATTTT	CSASRGAGSNQPQHF
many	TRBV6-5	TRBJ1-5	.	TGTGCCAGCAGTTCAAAGGACCGGAATCAGCCCCAGCATTTT	CASSSKDRNQPQHF
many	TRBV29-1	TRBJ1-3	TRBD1	TGCAGCGTAGGACAGGGAGCTGGAAACACCATATATTTT	CSVGQGAGNTIYF
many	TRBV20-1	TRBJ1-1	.	TGCAGTGCTAGTGGAGAAGTCGGGGTCACTGAAGCTTTCTTT	CSASGEVGVTEAFF